A single sample gave rise to the 10 T cell receptor beta chains below, sequenced in a study of T cell repertoires in cytomegalovirus infection (dated by TCRdb to the late 2010s). The instrument was an Illumina HiSeq 1500. TCRdb itself trimmed the public reads at Q25 with fastp, ran MiXCR and retained productive beta chains. Records with the same CDR3 protein are collapsed into one entry carrying the most frequent genes and DNA. Across this sample there are approximately 500,000 distinct CDR3 sequences, with less than 30% seen only once. Approximately 13% of the sample belongs to the ten largest clones. The sequenced material came from PBMCs. The receptor source for this set is a human donor in good health (CMV status not recorded). Some clones in this sample may be carry-over from other donors' samples.

The chain is built from TRBV6-5 and TRBJ1-5; D remains unclear. V lost 0 bases and J lost 5, with 14 bases in between. There are 16 residues in the CDR3. Germline CDR1 MNHEY, CDR2 SVGAGI. This chain's CDR3 is CASSYSANPLDQPQHF. CDR3 sequence (DNA): TGTGCCAGCAGTTACTCCGCGAATCCCCTCGATCAGCCCCAGCATTTT.

This clonotype occurred many times. The chain uses TRBV6-2 or TRBV6-3 and TRBJ2-6; no clear D gene. The CDR3 length is 14 residues. Germline loops: CDR1 MNHEY, CDR2 SVGEGT. Trimming cost V 5 bases and J 0 bases, with 5 bases left between them. The CDR3 nucleotides are TGTGCCAGCAGTAGGCCCTCTGGGGCCAACGTCCTGACTTTC. Amino acids: CASSRPSGANVLTF.

This clonotype has just a few counts. The rearrangement uses TRBV11-2 and TRBJ2-7; 7 bases agree with TRBD1. The CDR3 loop spans 18 amino acids. CDR1 is SGHAT, CDR2 FQNNGV, per germline. J lost 7 bases, V lost 1 base, and 19 bases had no gene match. This CDR3 is CASSLGVGTVQVRGEQYF. Written as DNA, the CDR3 is TGTGCCAGCAGCTTAGGAGTGGGGACAGTCCAAGTGAGGGGGGAGCAGTACTTC.

There are a few counts of this clonotype. The rearrangement uses TRBV14 and TRBJ2-7; weak D call: TRBD1 (5 bases). This CDR3 region has 15 residues. The V gene lost 4 bases and the J gene lost 0 bases, with 13 bases spanning the gap. CDR1 is SGHDN, CDR2 FVKESK, per germline. This chain's CDR3 is CASSPLDRSSYEQYF. In DNA form, the CDR3 reads TGTGCCAGCAGCCCCCTAGACAGAAGCTCCTACGAGCAGTACTTC.

The chain employs TRBV27 and TRBJ1-2, with D possibly TRBD1 on 6 matching bases. The length of the CDR3 is 14 residues. Germline CDR1 reads MNHEY; CDR2 reads SMNVEV (reference sequence). V was cut by 6 bases and J by 4 bases, with 15 bases left in between. CDR3 protein: CASSPGHTPYGYTF. CDR3 sequence (DNA): TGTGCCAGCAGCCCGGGACACACTCCCTATGGCTACACCTTC.

This sequence joins TRBV29-1 and TRBJ2-3; TRBD2 aligns across 14 bases. The CDR3 has 18 residues. Germline values: CDR1 SQVTM, CDR2 ANQGSEA. Trimming removed 3 bases from V and 3 bases from J; junction bases left unmatched: 11. The CDR3 is CSVDYLGLAGVQTDTQYF. The CDR3 DNA reads TGCAGCGTTGATTATCTGGGACTAGCGGGAGTACAGACAGATACGCAGTATTTT.

This clonotype has more than one count but fewer than ten. CDR3 nucleotide sequence: TGTGCCACCAGTAATCCCAAGAACTACCAAGAGACCCAGTACTTC. This encodes CATSNPKNYQETQYF. V usage is TRBV24-1 and J usage is TRBJ2-5, with D unresolved. The germline gives CDR1 KGHDR, CDR2 SFDVKD. The germline V and J ends were trimmed by 6 bases and 0 bases, with 13 bases remaining between them. The CDR3 is 15 amino acids.

The V gene is TRBV19, the J gene TRBJ1-1; TRBD1 matches at 8 bases. J lost 1 base, V lost 9 bases, and 4 bases had no gene match. The CDR3 has 13 residues. Germline V gene sequence: CDR1 LNHDA, CDR2 SQIVND (reference sequence). Here the CDR3 DNA reads TGTGCCAGCGGACAGGGATCGAACACTGAAGCTTTCTTT. This sequence encodes CASGQGSNTEAFF.

The chain carries TRBV4-3 and TRBJ1-6, with a tentative D call TRBD1 (6 bases). Trimming removed 0 bases at V and 0 bases at J, with 12 bases between. Per the germline V gene, CDR1 is LGHNA and CDR2 is YSLEER. This CDR3 is 18 amino acids long. The CDR3 coding sequence is TGCGCCAGCAGCCAAGATACAGGGACAAGCTCCTATAATTCACCCCTCCACTTT. This sequence encodes CASSQDTGTSSYNSPLHF.

The genes are TRBV11-1 and TRBJ2-7; 9 positions match TRBD1. After removal of 3 bases from V and 9 bases from J, the junction contained 12 bases not matched to a gene. Germline V lookup: CDR1 SGHAT, CDR2 FQDESV (reference sequence). The CDR3 has 15 amino acids. The CDR3 reads CASSFPPGQGELQYF. The CDR3 region has the DNA TGTGCCAGCAGCTTTCCTCCGGGACAGGGTGAGTTGCAGTACTTC.